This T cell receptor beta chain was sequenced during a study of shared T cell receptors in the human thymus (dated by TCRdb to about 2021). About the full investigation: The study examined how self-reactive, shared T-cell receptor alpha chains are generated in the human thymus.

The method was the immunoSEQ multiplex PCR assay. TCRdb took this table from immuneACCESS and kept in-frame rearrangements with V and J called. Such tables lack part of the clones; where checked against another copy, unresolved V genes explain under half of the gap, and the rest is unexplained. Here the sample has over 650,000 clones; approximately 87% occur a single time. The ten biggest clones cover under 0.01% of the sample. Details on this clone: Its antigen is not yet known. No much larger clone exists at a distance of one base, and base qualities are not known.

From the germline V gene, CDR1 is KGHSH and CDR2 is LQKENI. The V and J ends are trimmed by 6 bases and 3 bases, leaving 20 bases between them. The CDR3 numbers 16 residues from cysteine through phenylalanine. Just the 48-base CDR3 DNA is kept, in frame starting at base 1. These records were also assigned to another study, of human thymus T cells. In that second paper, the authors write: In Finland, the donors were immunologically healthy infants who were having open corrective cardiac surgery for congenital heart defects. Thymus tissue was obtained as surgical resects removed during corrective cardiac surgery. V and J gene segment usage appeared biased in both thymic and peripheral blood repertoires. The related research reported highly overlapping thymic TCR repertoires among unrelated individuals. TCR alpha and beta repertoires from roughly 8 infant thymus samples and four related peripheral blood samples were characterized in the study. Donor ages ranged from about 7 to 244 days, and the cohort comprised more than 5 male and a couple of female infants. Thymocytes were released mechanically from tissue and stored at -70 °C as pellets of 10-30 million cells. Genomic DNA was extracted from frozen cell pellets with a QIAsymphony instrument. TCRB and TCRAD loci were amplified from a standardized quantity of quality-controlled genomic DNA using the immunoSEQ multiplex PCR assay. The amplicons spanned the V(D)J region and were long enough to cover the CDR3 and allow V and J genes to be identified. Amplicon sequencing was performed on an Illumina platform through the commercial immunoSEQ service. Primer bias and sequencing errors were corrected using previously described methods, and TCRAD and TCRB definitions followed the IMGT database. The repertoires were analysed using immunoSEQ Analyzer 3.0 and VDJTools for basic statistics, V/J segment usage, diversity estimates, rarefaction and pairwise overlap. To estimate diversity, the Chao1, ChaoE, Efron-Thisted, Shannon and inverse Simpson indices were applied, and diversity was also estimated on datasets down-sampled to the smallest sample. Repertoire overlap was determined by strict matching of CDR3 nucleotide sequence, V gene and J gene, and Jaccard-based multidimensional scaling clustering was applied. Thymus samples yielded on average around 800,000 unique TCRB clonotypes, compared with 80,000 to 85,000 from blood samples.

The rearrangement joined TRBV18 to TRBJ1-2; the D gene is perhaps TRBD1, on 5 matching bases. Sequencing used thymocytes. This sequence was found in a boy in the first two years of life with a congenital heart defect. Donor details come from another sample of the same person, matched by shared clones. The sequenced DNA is TGTGCCAGCTCCCAGACATCGGGACTTGGGGACTATGGCTACACCTTC. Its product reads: CASSQTSGLGDYGYTF.